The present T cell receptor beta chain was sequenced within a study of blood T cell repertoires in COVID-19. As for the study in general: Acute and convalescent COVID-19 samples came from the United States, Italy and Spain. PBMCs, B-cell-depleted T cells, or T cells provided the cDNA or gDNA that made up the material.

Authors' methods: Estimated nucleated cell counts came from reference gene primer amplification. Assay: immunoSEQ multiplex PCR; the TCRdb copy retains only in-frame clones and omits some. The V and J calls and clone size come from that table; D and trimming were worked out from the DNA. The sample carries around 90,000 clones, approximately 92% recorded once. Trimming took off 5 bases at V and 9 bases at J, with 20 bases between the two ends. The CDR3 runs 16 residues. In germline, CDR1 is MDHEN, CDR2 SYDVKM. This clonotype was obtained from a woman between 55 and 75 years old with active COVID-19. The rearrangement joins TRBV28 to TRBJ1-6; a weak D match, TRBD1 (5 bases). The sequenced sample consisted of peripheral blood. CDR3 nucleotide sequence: TGTGCCAGCAGTCCTACCGCGGTTACAGGTAGTTCACCCCTCCACTTT. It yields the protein CASSPTAVTGSSPLHF. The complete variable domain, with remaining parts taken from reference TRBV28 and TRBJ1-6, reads DVKVTQSSRYLVKRTGEKVFLECVQDMDHENMFWYRQDPGLGLRLIYFSYDVKMKEKGDIPEGYSVSREKKERFSLILESASTNQTSMYLCASSPTAVTGSSPLHFGNGTRLTVT.